This T cell receptor (beta chain) was sequenced in a study of T cell repertoires in cytomegalovirus infection. Study background: CMV epitopes in the study were HLA-C-restricted (recently identified) and HLA-B-restricted (well studied).

TCRdb analysed the reads with MiXCR anew, one entry per CDR3 protein. This table has 360,000 or so distinct CDR3 sequences, roughly 34% appearing once. This clonotype has a handful of counts. Its antigen remains unknown. Unmatched junction bases numbered 11, after V lost 10 bases and J lost 4 bases. The CDR3 has 17 residues. Germline lookup yields CDR1 MNHEY and CDR2 SVGEGT. The chain is built from TRBV6-2 or TRBV6-3 and TRBJ2-2; 14 bases fit TRBD2. The input for sequencing was cultured PBMCs, taken from culture after CMV antigen stimulation. The receptor was derived from a human donor in good health (CMV status not recorded). Some clones in this sample may be carry-over from other donors' samples. CDR3 sequence (DNA): TGTGCCACCCACCGACTAGCGGGAGGGCCTGTCACCGGGGAGCTGTTTTTT. This translates into CATHRLAGGPVTGELFF.